One T cell receptor beta chain is described in this entry. PCR amplification relied on 60 Vbeta primers (plus 13 Jbeta primers). Some clones are missing from TCRdb's copy, which holds only in-frame ones; the method was immunoSEQ multiplex PCR. Among about 170,000 clones listed, 78% were seen once. These data originate in a study of cytomegalovirus exposure and HLA in healthy donors. In the study overall: Around 76% of 300 to 450 genotyped donors fell in the Caucasian-associated ancestry cluster.

Germline lookup yields CDR1 MNHNY and CDR2 SVGAGI (reference sequence). Trimming stripped 4 bases from V and 3 bases from J, with 10 bases between. The CDR3 has 14 residues. The sequence derives from a woman aged 45-65 years in good health and CMV-seropositive. The V call is TRBV6-6, the J call TRBJ1-5, with D tentatively TRBD1 (5 bases). Sequenced sample: PBMCs. Written as DNA, the CDR3 is TGTGCCAGCAGTTGGTCCAGGGTCAATCAGCCCCAGCATTTT. Translation gives CASSWSRVNQPQHF.